This TCR beta chain was obtained from a study of T cell repertoires in cytomegalovirus infection. V was shortened by 2 bases and J by 2 bases, with 13 bases between the two germline ends. The CDR3 length is 16 residues. Germline V lookup: CDR1 MNHGY, CDR2 SAAAGT. Note on this clonotype: The antigen is not known.

Study-wide results and caveats: Dominating the ex vivo response were TCR beta clonotypes that were CMV-specific and HLA-C-restricted. Cumulative public TCR beta family frequency identified CMV carriers with the relevant HLA.

TCRdb recomputed calls from the reads with MiXCR, one row per CDR3 protein. The sample records a few hundred thousand distinct CDR3 sequences, about 17% being singletons. This sequence joins TRBV6-8 and TRBJ1-3, with a tentative D call TRBD1 (5 bases). This receptor was obtained from a human donor in good health (CMV status not recorded). Some clones in this sample may be carry-over from other donors' samples. Source material: CD8+ T cells from PBMCs. The CDR3, as DNA: TGTGCCAGCAGTTACCAGGGCCCGGTGCCTGGAAACACCATATATTTT. Its protein product is CASSYQGPVPGNTIYF.